These 5 T cell receptor beta chains were sequenced from one sample in a study of T cell repertoires in cytomegalovirus infection. TCRdb ran MiXCR on the reads and lists one entry per CDR3 protein. The sample has roughly 600,000 distinct CDR3 sequences, less than 25% seen once; the top ten hold less than 10%. Material: CD8+ T cells from PBMCs. The source of these receptors is a human donor in good health (CMV status not recorded). Some clones in this sample may be carry-over from other donors' samples.

The sample holds many counts of this clonotype. The chain combines TRBV13 with TRBJ1-1; TRBD1 matches at 8 bases. The CDR3 extends over 14 amino acids. The germline gives CDR1 PRHDT, CDR2 FYEKMQ (reference sequence). Trimming cost V 3 bases and J 4 bases; bases outside gene matches: 4. CDR3 bases: TGTGCCAGCAGCTTTAAGACAGGGGCCACTGAAGCTTTCTTT. Its translation: CASSFKTGATEAFF. Complete variable domain (other parts from reference TRBV13 and TRBJ1-1): AAGVIQSPRHLIKEKRETATLKCYPIPRHDTVYWYQQGPGQDPQFLISFYEKMQSDKGSIPDRFSAQQFSDYHSELNMSSLELGDSALYFCASSFKTGATEAFFGQGTRLTVV.

This clonotype was seen only a few times. The chain has TRBV20-1 and TRBJ2-1; 8 bases fit TRBD2. Germline V gene lookup returns CDR1 DFQATT and CDR2 SNEGSKA (reference sequence). The CDR3 extends over 14 amino acids. In nucleotides, the CDR3 is TGCAGAGTAGACGGGGGGGCCACCTACAATGAGCAGTTCTTC. This gives the protein CRVDGGATYNEQFF.

This clonotype turned up a few times. V usage is TRBV20-1 and J usage is TRBJ2-4; D may be TRBD1 (5 bases). The V gene's germline CDR1 is DFQATT and CDR2 SNEGSKA (reference sequence). The CDR3 spans 17 residues. The V gene lost 4 bases and the J gene lost 3 bases, with 22 bases spanning the gap. Here the CDR3 reads CSAKGSRFMGHKNIQYF. The CDR3, as DNA: TGCAGTGCTAAGGGCAGCAGATTCATGGGGCACAAAAACATTCAGTACTTC.

This clonotype occurred a few times. The genes are TRBV2 and TRBJ2-3, with TRBD2 matching 12 bases. Germline trimming cut 6 bases from V and 6 bases from J; bases unmatched to any gene: 7. CDR1 and CDR2 from the germline V gene are SNHLY and FYNNEI. The CDR3 loop spans 15 amino acids. Here the CDR3 reads CASSPSGGAVDTQYF. The CDR3 nucleotides read TGTGCCAGCAGCCCTAGCGGGGGGGCCGTGGATACGCAGTATTTT.

J is TRBJ2-5 and V is TRBV5-1, with D possibly being TRBD2 (5 bases). Trimming cost V 2 bases and J 2 bases, with 13 bases left between them. CDR1 SGHRS and CDR2 YFSETQ come from the germline V gene. The CDR3 is 15 amino acids. The CDR3 here is CASSLNAGPQETQYF. The CDR3 DNA sequence: TGCGCCAGCAGCTTAAATGCGGGTCCACAAGAGACCCAGTACTTC.